The 27 T cell receptor beta chains presented below share a single source sample, sequenced in a study of Ad26.COV2.S vaccination and SARS-CoV-2 variants. Sequenced by immunoSEQ multiplex PCR; TCRdb stores in-frame clones only, minus some. Altogether about half a million clones are present, 89% being singletons, with the ten largest covering around 1.8%. Noted treatment: around 19 received Ad26.COV2.S at low or high dose, single or two shots; 5 received placebo; per-sample allocation not given. The study sampled participants on day 63 after the first vaccine or placebo injection. Here the sequenced sample was peripheral blood, taken in a trial of Ad26.COV2.S vaccine versus placebo. The receptors here all came from a person between 18 and 60 years old who received the Ad26.COV2.S COVID-19 vaccine or a placebo.

This clone was picked up one time. The chain combines TRBV7-9 with TRBJ1-1; D is possibly TRBD1 (6 bases). Germline V gene lookup returns CDR1 SEHNR and CDR2 FQNEAQ (reference sequence). Between the trimmed V and J ends, which lost 5 bases and 4 bases, there was a span of 17 bases. This CDR3 spans 15 amino acids. CDR3 amino acids: CASSPRTGSTTEAFF. The CDR3 DNA reads as TGTGCCAGCAGCCCCCGCACAGGGAGTACCACTGAAGCTTTCTTT.

The chain links TRBV27 to TRBJ2-2; D gene unclear. CDR1 and CDR2 (germline): MNHEY, SMNVEV (reference sequence). The germline V and J ends were trimmed by 8 bases and 3 bases, with 10 bases remaining between them. The CDR3 runs to 13 residues. CDR3: CASAPGYTGELFF. The DNA for the CDR3 is TGTGCCAGCGCCCCCGGATACACCGGGGAGCTGTTTTTT.

The V call is TRBV30, the J call TRBJ2-7, with TRBD2 as a possible D gene (6 bases). The CDR3 is 14 amino acids. The germline V gene has CDR1 GTSNPN and CDR2 SVGIG (reference sequence). Between the trimmed V and J ends, which lost 5 bases and 9 bases, there was a span of 23 bases. CDR3 amino acids: CAWGRTWNEGGQYF. In DNA, the CDR3 is TGTGCCTGGGGCAGGACGTGGAACGAGGGAGGGCAGTACTTC.

V is TRBV19 and J is TRBJ2-1; TRBD2 agrees at 7 bases. V shed 1 base, J shed 15 bases, and the junction held 12 bases outside the gene matches. This CDR3 spans 14 amino acids. Looked up from germline, CDR1 is LNHDA and CDR2 is SQIVND (reference sequence). CDR3 DNA: TGTGCCAGTAGTATAGGGAAAAGGACTAGATTTCTGTTCTTC. This sequence encodes CASSIGKRTRFLFF.

V usage is TRBV28 and J usage is TRBJ2-7, with D perhaps TRBD1 (6 bases). Germline loops: CDR1 MDHEN, CDR2 SYDVKM. The V and J ends lost 6 bases and 7 bases respectively, with 19 bases between them. This CDR3 has 14 amino acids. For the CDR3, the DNA is TGTGCCAGCAGCCCGACAGGTGCCCGTGGTGAGCAGTACTTC. Translation gives CASSPTGARGEQYF.

The V and J genes are TRBV29-1 and TRBJ2-1; TRBD1 aligns across 8 bases. The CDR3 runs to 14 residues. Per the germline V gene, CDR1 is SQVTM and CDR2 is ANQGSEA. Unmatched junction bases numbered 7, after V lost 3 bases and J lost 6 bases. Here the CDR3 DNA reads TGCAGCGTTGAGTCCAGGGGGCTTGGCAATGAGCAGTTCTTC. Its protein product is CSVESRGLGNEQFF.

The V call is TRBV3-1 (or the pseudogene TRBV3-2), the J call TRBJ2-1; D gene ambiguous. The CDR3 covers 16 residues. Germline values: CDR1 LGHDT, CDR2 YNNKEL (reference sequence). Trimming cost V 0 bases and J 5 bases, with 14 bases left between them. CDR3 amino acids: CASSQDNPRINNEQFF. CDR3 nucleotides: TGTGCCAGCAGCCAAGATAACCCGAGGATCAACAATGAGCAGTTCTTC.

The chain links TRBV30 to TRBJ1-4; D ambiguous. V lost 1 base and J 8 bases, leaving 8 bases between the germline ends. CDR1 is GTSNPN and CDR2 is SVGIG in the germline V gene (reference sequence). The CDR3 is made up of 12 amino acids. The CDR3, as DNA: TGTGCCTGGAGTGGTCTGGAAGAAAAACTGTTTTTT. Protein: CAWSGLEEKLFF.

This clone was counted a few times. The chain is built from TRBV2 and TRBJ1-1, with TRBD1 matching 9 bases. Per germline, CDR1 SNHLY and CDR2 FYNNEI. The CDR3 sequence is 17 residues long. V shed 6 bases, J shed 6 bases, and the junction held 17 bases outside the gene matches. The CDR3 here is CASREYRDRVFEAEAFF. The CDR3, as DNA: TGTGCCAGCAGAGAATACCGGGACAGGGTCTTCGAAGCTGAAGCTTTCTTT. The full variable domain, rest sourced from reference TRBV2 and TRBJ1-1, is EPEVTQTPSHQVTQMGQEVILRCVPISNHLYFYWYRQILGQKVEFLVSFYNNEISEKSEIFDDQFSVERPDGSNFTLKIRSTKLEDSAMYFCASREYRDRVFEAEAFFGQGTRLTVV.

This chain links TRBV3-1 (or the pseudogene TRBV3-2) with TRBJ2-1; 12 bases line up with TRBD2. Germline CDR1 LGHDT, CDR2 YNNKEL (reference sequence). V was pared by 4 bases and J by 8 bases, with 12 bases of the junction left unmatched. This CDR3 is 17 amino acids long. The CDR3 DNA sequence: TGTGCCAGCAGCCCGGCCCTCACTAGCGGGGGGAGTCATGAGCAGTTCTTC. Protein sequence: CASSPALTSGGSHEQFF.

The CDR3 bases are TGTGCCAGCAGTCCGCGTGGGGGCGGAAACACTGAAGCTTTCTTT. Amino acids: CASSPRGGGNTEAFF. The chain is built from TRBV6-5 and TRBJ1-1; possibly TRBD1 for D (6 bases). Per germline, CDR1 MNHEY and CDR2 SVGAGI. The CDR3 is 15 amino acids. V lost 5 bases to trimming and J lost 2 bases, with 15 bases between them.

This clone was picked up one time. J is TRBJ1-3 and V is TRBV30; D not resolved. The CDR3 spans 14 residues. Trimming removed 5 bases from V and 0 bases from J, with 11 bases in between. CDR1 GTSNPN and CDR2 SVGIG come from the germline V gene (reference sequence). This chain's CDR3 is CAWGTGVSGNTIYF. In DNA, the CDR3 is TGTGCCTGGGGTACCGGGGTCTCTGGAAACACCATATATTTT.

This clone appeared a few times. The V call is TRBV5-1, the J call TRBJ2-7; 7 bases fit TRBD2. V was clipped by 0 bases and J by 4 bases; unmatched bases: 10. Germline CDR1 reads SGHRS; CDR2 reads YFSETQ. The CDR3 runs 16 residues. The chain's CDR3 is CASSLVVGRTPYEQYF. As DNA, the CDR3 is TGCGCCAGCAGCTTGGTGGTCGGGAGGACTCCGTACGAGCAGTACTTC.

This clone has more than one count but fewer than ten. The chain couples TRBV28 to TRBJ2-7; D unclear. Trimming took 6 bases from V and 0 from J, leaving 15 bases between them. The CDR3 contains 15 residues. Germline V gene lookup returns CDR1 MDHEN and CDR2 SYDVKM. Here the CDR3 reads CASRPNQWSSYEQYF. In nucleotides, the CDR3 is TGTGCCAGCAGACCGAATCAGTGGAGCTCCTACGAGCAGTACTTC. The variable domain in full, with the rest retrieved from reference TRBV28 and TRBJ2-7, is DVKVTQSSRYLVKRTGEKVFLECVQDMDHENMFWYRQDPGLGLRLIYFSYDVKMKEKGDIPEGYSVSREKKERFSLILESASTNQTSMYLCASRPNQWSSYEQYFGPGTRLTVT.

This clone was found a few times. The rearrangement links TRBV30 to TRBJ1-3; D is possibly TRBD1 (6 bases). CDR3 length equals 15 residues. Deletions cut 4 bases from V and 2 bases from J, with 15 bases between. CDR1 and CDR2 (germline): GTSNPN, SVGIG (reference sequence). The CDR3 DNA follows: TGTGCCTGGACCCAGGGGTCTGGGCCTGGAAACACCATATATTTT. Encoded protein: CAWTQGSGPGNTIYF.

This chain joins TRBV9 and TRBJ1-2; D is perhaps TRBD1 (5 bases). CDR3 length equals 12 residues. Trimming pared 6 bases from V and 3 bases from J, leaving 9 bases between. In germline, CDR1 is SGDLS, CDR2 YYNGEE. CDR3 sequence: CASKGRDYGYTF. As DNA, the CDR3 is TGTGCCAGCAAGGGCAGGGACTATGGCTACACCTTC.

Comment on this clone: Other DNA sequences of this sample code for an identical CDR3. In DNA form, the CDR3 reads TGTGCCAGCAGCTTAAGGCTAGCGGGGAGCTCCTACAATGAGCAGTTCTTC. Its protein product is CASSLRLAGSSYNEQFF. This sequence joins TRBV13 and TRBJ2-1; 9 bases map to TRBD2. Germline CDR1 reads PRHDT; CDR2 reads FYEKMQ (reference sequence). This CDR3 region has 17 residues. The V and J ends lost 2 bases and 0 bases, in that order; junction bases with no gene match: 5.

This chain joins TRBV15 and TRBJ2-3; D may be TRBD1 or TRBD2 (5 bases each). The germline CDR1 and CDR2 sequences are LNHNV and YYDKDF (reference sequence). V was shortened by 4 bases and J by 2 bases, with 19 bases between the two germline ends. The CDR3 is 17 amino acids. CDR3: CATSTTRASGTTDTQYF. Here the CDR3 DNA reads TGTGCCACCAGCACAACCAGGGCGAGTGGGACCACAGATACGCAGTATTTT.

The chain joins TRBV30 to TRBJ1-1; 9 positions match TRBD1. CDR1 GTSNPN and CDR2 SVGIG come from the germline V gene (reference sequence). J was trimmed by 5 bases and V by 8 bases; bases with no gene match: 9. The CDR3 is 13 amino acids. The CDR3 DNA reads TGTGCCACGAACCAACAGGGGGCAACTGAAGCTTTCTTT. It codes for CATNQQGATEAFF.

Points on this clone: Within the sample, other DNA sequences also encode this same CDR3. This sequence joins TRBV28 and TRBJ2-5; D is uncertain. Trimming removed 3 bases from V and 5 bases from J, with 4 bases in between. The CDR3 is 11 residues long. Per the germline V gene, CDR1 is MDHEN and CDR2 is SYDVKM. As DNA, the CDR3 is TGTGCCAGCAGTTTGGGGGAGACCCAGTACTTC. This encodes CASSLGETQYF.

This chain connects TRBV7-9 to TRBJ2-7, with D possibly matching TRBD2 (6 bases). The length of the CDR3 is 14 residues. Trimming shortened V by 5 bases and J by 1 base, and 12 bases separated the two germline ends. The germline V gene encodes CDR1 SEHNR and CDR2 FQNEAQ (reference sequence). The CDR3 is CASSTGTLSYEQYF. The CDR3, as DNA: TGTGCCAGCAGCACCGGGACTTTATCCTACGAGCAGTACTTC.

The chain couples TRBV6-2 or TRBV6-3 to TRBJ2-2; D is unclear. The CDR3 is 14 residues long. Germline values: CDR1 MNHEY, CDR2 SVGEGT. The ends were cut back, 5 bases at V and 2 bases at J, with 9 bases in the middle. In DNA, the CDR3 is TGTGCCAGCAGTAGGGCCGGTAACACCGGGGAGCTGTTTTTT. Its translation is CASSRAGNTGELFF.

The gene calls are TRBV2 and TRBJ2-5; 10 positions match TRBD1. The CDR3 extends over 13 amino acids. Germline trimming cut 10 bases from V and 2 bases from J; bases unmatched to any gene: 4. Looked up from germline, CDR1 is SNHLY and CDR2 is FYNNEI. The CDR3 DNA follows: TGTGCCATCGGGACAGGGGATCAAGAGACCCAGTACTTC. It codes for CAIGTGDQETQYF.

CDR3 in DNA: TGTGCCAGCAGTTTTTTAGGGAAGGGGGACTACGAGCAGTACTTC. Translation: CASSFLGKGDYEQYF. V and J are TRBV27 and TRBJ2-7, with D possibly being TRBD1 (6 bases). The CDR3 length is 15 residues. The germline gives CDR1 MNHEY, CDR2 SMNVEV (reference sequence). Trimming pared 3 bases from V and 3 bases from J, leaving 15 bases between.

This chain joins TRBV2 and TRBJ2-3; TRBD1 aligns across 10 bases. The germline V gene has CDR1 SNHLY and CDR2 FYNNEI. CDR3 length: 18 amino acids. V gave up 3 bases and J gave up 5 bases; unmatched junction bases: 14. The CDR3: CASSDRRGTGVSLDTQYF. The CDR3 DNA reads TGTGCCAGCAGTGACCGCAGGGGGACAGGGGTGTCGTTAGATACGCAGTATTTT.

As for this clone: Other DNA sequences of this sample code for an identical CDR3. V gene TRBV7-9 combines with J gene TRBJ1-2; the D is unclear. Germline V lookup: CDR1 SEHNR, CDR2 FQNEAQ (reference sequence). This CDR3 comprises 12 residues. V shed 1 base and J shed 4 bases, with 4 bases lying between them. CDR3 in amino acids: CASSLDSYGYTF. In DNA form, the CDR3 reads TGTGCCAGCAGCTTAGACAGCTATGGCTACACCTTC.

A remark on this clone: This sample includes further DNA sequences coding for the same CDR3. The chain couples TRBV28 to TRBJ1-1; weak D call: TRBD1 (6 bases). The CDR3 loop spans 14 amino acids. Between the trimmed V and J ends, which lost 1 base and 4 bases, there was a span of 10 bases. Germline CDR1 MDHEN, CDR2 SYDVKM. This chain's CDR3 is CASSLSGGATEAFF. CDR3 nucleotides: TGTGCCAGCAGTTTATCTGGGGGGGCCACTGAAGCTTTCTTT. Complete variable domain (other parts from reference TRBV28 and TRBJ1-1): DVKVTQSSRYLVKRTGEKVFLECVQDMDHENMFWYRQDPGLGLRLIYFSYDVKMKEKGDIPEGYSVSREKKERFSLILESASTNQTSMYLCASSLSGGATEAFFGQGTRLTVV.